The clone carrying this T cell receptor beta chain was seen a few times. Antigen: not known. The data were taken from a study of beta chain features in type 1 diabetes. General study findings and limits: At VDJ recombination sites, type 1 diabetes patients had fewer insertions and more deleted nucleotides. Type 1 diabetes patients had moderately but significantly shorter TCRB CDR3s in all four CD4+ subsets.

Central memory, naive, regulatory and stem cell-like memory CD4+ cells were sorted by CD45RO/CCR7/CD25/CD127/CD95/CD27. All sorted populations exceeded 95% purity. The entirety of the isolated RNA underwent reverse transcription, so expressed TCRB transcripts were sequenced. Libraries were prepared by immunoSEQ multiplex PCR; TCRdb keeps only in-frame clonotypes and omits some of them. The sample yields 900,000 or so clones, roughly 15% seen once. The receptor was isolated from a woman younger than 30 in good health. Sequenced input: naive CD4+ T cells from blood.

In DNA form, the CDR3 reads TGTGCCAGCAGCGACGGACAGTCTTTATACAATGAGCAGTTCTTC. Its translation is CASSDGQSLYNEQFF. The V call is TRBV6-5, the J call TRBJ2-1, with D tentatively TRBD1 (6 bases). The ends were cut back, 6 bases at V and 4 bases at J, with 16 bases in the middle. The germline V gene has CDR1 MNHEY and CDR2 SVGAGI. CDR3 length equals 15 residues.